This T cell receptor beta chain came from a study of blood T cell repertoires in COVID-19 (dated by TCRdb to 2020 to 2022). General notes on the study: Collaborator samples came from the United States, Italy and Spain and covered acute and convalescent phases of COVID-19. The prospective study material was composed of cDNA or gDNA derived from T cells, B-cell-depleted T cells, or PBMCs. Subjects who had been exposed to COVID-19, were actively infected with it, or had recovered from it provided the deeply sampled blood TCRbeta repertoires that made up the dataset. A freely available public database, intended as a resource for researchers studying the immune response to SARS-CoV-2, is where the repertoires were released. The samples were drawn from the first 160 participants of the ongoing ImmuneRACE study and from over a thousand subjects provided by 6 global collaborators. A de-identified subject ID, COVID-19 status, age in years and sex were almost always included in the sample metadata. Where available, HLA class I and class II types were taken from metadata supplied by the sample provider and were not determined by assay-based typing. What the work shows at the level of the full study, not this receptor alone: The amount of clinical and demographic metadata varied by source and participant and was provided uncurated.

The immunoSEQ Assay, a bias-controlled multiplex PCR, was used to amplify TCRbeta CDR3 regions from genomic DNA. The authors processed their data as follows. Nucleated cell counts per sample were estimated from amplification of reference gene primers within the assay. To quantify the absolute abundance of each unique TCRbeta CDR3 rearrangement, sequence reads were collapsed and filtered. For each sample, productive Simpson clonality was calculated by taking the square root of Simpson's diversity index across productive rearrangements. TCRdb obtained this table from immuneACCESS and retained in-frame rearrangements with V and J assigned. These tables miss some clones; where compared with another copy, unresolved V genes account for less than half of the shortfall, and the remainder is unexplained. The V and J calls and clone size were taken over from that table, and D and trimming were inferred from the DNA. This sample lists 250,000 to 350,000 clones; about 90% were detected once. Approximately 4.5% of the sample rests with the top ten.

Participants in the prospective study were enrolled through a virtual design, were aged roughly 18 to 100 years, and lived in approximately 24 United States geographic areas. In the prospective study, cohorts were assigned on the basis of participant-reported clinical history obtained from a screening survey and a study questionnaire. Each participant in the prospective study had whole blood, serum and a nasopharyngeal or oropharyngeal swab collected by mobile phlebotomists. Participants in the prospective study had the option to provide additional blood draws and questionnaires over a roughly 2-month period. Blood samples from the prospective study were shipped frozen or at room temperature prior to DNA extraction. From cysteine to phenylalanine, the CDR3 is 15 amino acids long. Just the 45-base CDR3 DNA is kept, in frame starting at base 1. In the germline V gene, CDR1 corresponds to ENHRY and CDR2 to SYGVKD. Trimmed from V: 3 bases; trimmed from J: 2 bases; junction bases lacking a gene match: 5.

Worth noting for this clone: Its antigen is still unknown. No base quality values were provided; no much bigger clone lies one nucleotide off.

The sequencing input was PBMCs or T cells enriched from blood (not recorded which). This clonotype was sampled from a young woman with acute COVID-19. The sequence is built from TRBV10-3 and TRBJ2-7, with TRBD1 identical over 9 junction bases. This receptor has the CDR3 CAISDSGTGTYEQYF. The DNA is as follows: TGTGCCATCAGTGATTCTGGGACAGGGACCTACGAGCAGTACTTC.